A selection of T cell receptor beta chains follows, all from one sample in a study of regulatory T cells in long-lasting Graves disease. TCRdb passed the multiplex PCR reads through MiXCR, listing each CDR3 protein once. The repertoire holds 200,000 to 250,000 distinct CDR3 sequences, with around 20% as singletons. Sequencing used peripheral blood mononuclear cells (PBMCs), obtained at new diagnosis, from a patient treated with antithyroid drugs. The receptors stem from a female donor with Graves disease. The CDR3 runs from the conserved cysteine through the conserved F or W. Each record gives: V gene, D gene, clone size, J gene, CDR3 protein, CDR3 DNA. A D gene is named only where the DNA matches it firmly. Only some rows state a clone size, as once, few, many or a class for expanded clones.

TRBV7-8	.	many	TRBJ1-1	CASSLRSGTEAFF	TGTGCCAGCAGCTTACGGTCCGGAACTGAAGCTTTCTTT
TRBV7-9	TRBD2	.	TRBJ2-3	CASSLTGLAGILADTQYF	TGTGCCAGCAGCTTAACGGGGCTAGCGGGTATTTTGGCAGATACGCAGTATTTT
TRBV30	TRBD2	many	TRBJ2-7	CAWMRLAERYEQYF	TGTGCCTGGATGAGACTAGCCGAACGCTACGAGCAGTACTTC
TRBV27	.	many	TRBJ1-5	CASSLSRGNQPQHF	TGTGCCAGCAGTTTATCGAGGGGGAATCAGCCCCAGCATTTT
TRBV6-5	TRBD1	many	TRBJ1-1	CASSSTGGRTEAFF	TGTGCCAGCAGTTCAACAGGGGGAAGAACTGAAGCTTTCTTT
TRBV2	TRBD2	many	TRBJ2-7	CASRRAGGNSYEQYF	TGTGCCAGCAGGCGGGCGGGAGGGAACTCCTACGAGCAGTACTTC
TRBV20-1	.	many	TRBJ2-2	CSARDIGQGRAGELFF	TGCAGTGCTAGAGATATAGGGCAGGGTAGGGCCGGGGAGCTGTTTTTT
TRBV6-1	.	many	TRBJ2-7	CASSEFGSGLGGYEQYF	TGTGCCAGCAGTGAATTCGGTAGCGGCCTTGGGGGCTACGAGCAGTACTTC
TRBV11-2	.	many	TRBJ2-1	CASSPRGSTGDEQFF	TGTGCCAGCAGCCCCCGGGGCAGTACTGGGGATGAGCAGTTCTTC
TRBV9	TRBD2	.	TRBJ2-1	CASSVEGTSGSYEQFF	TGTGCCAGCAGCGTAGAGGGGACTAGCGGGAGCTATGAGCAGTTCTTC
TRBV5-1	.	many	TRBJ2-5	CASSLEGETQYF	TGCGCCAGCAGCTTGGAGGGAGAGACCCAGTACTTC
TRBV30	.	once	TRBJ1-3	CAWNWNVGNTIYF	TGTGCCTGGAATTGGAATGTCGGTAACACCATATATTTT
TRBV3-1	.	.	TRBJ2-2	CASSQEVPKNTGELFF	TGTGCCAGCAGCCAGGAAGTGCCTAAGAACACCGGGGAGCTGTTTTTT
TRBV7-2	.	many	TRBJ1-3	CASSLGPLGGNTIYF	TGTGCCAGCAGCTTAGGACCCCTCGGGGGAAACACCATATATTTT
TRBV4-1	.	few	TRBJ1-2	CASSITVASYGYTF	TGCGCCAGCAGCATTACAGTCGCTTCCTATGGCTACACCTTC
TRBV5-1	.	many	TRBJ2-5	CASSSSLRGRIETQYF	TGCGCCAGCAGCTCATCCCTACGTGGGAGGATTGAGACCCAGTACTTC
TRBV7-3	TRBD2	many	TRBJ2-2	CASSNGLAYTGELFF	TGTGCCAGCAGCAATGGACTAGCGTACACCGGGGAGCTGTTTTTT
TRBV9	.	many	TRBJ1-1	CASSTTVNTEAFF	TGTGCCAGCAGCACGACGGTGAACACTGAAGCTTTCTTT
TRBV3-1	.	many	TRBJ2-1	CASSPGHKQFF	TGTGCCAGCAGCCCCGGACACAAGCAGTTCTTC
TRBV29-1	TRBD1	.	TRBJ2-1	CSLSAGGSDEQFF	TGCAGCTTATCGGCAGGGGGATCGGATGAGCAGTTCTTC
TRBV12-3/TRBV12-4	.	many	TRBJ1-2	CASSTRIRRNSNYGYTF	TGTGCCAGCAGCACCCGGATACGACGAAATTCTAACTATGGCTACACCTTC
TRBV9	TRBD2	many	TRBJ2-3	CASSVGLAGVTDTQYF	TGTGCCAGCAGCGTGGGTCTAGCGGGAGTAACAGATACGCAGTATTTT
TRBV19	.	many	TRBJ1-2	CASSKPGDPNYGYTF	TGTGCCAGTAGTAAACCAGGGGATCCTAACTATGGCTACACCTTC
TRBV11-2	TRBD1	.	TRBJ1-6	CASSRRTGGWSPLHF	TGTGCCAGCAGTCGGAGGACAGGGGGCTGGTCACCCCTCCACTTT
TRBV11-2	.	many	TRBJ2-5	CASSTSETQYF	TGTGCCAGCAGCACTTCCGAGACCCAGTACTTC
TRBV5-1	.	.	TRBJ1-1	CASSLVSGQWNTEAFF	TGCGCCAGCAGCTTGGTGTCCGGACAGTGGAACACTGAAGCTTTCTTT
TRBV6-2/TRBV6-3	.	many	TRBJ1-4	CASSYRALRMANEKLFF	TGTGCCAGCAGTTACAGGGCGCTCCGGATGGCTAATGAAAAACTGTTTTTT
TRBV3-1	.	many	TRBJ1-3	CASSQGLIWGPGNTIYF	TGTGCCAGCAGCCAAGGGTTAATTTGGGGACCCGGAAACACCATATATTTT
TRBV2	TRBD1	many	TRBJ2-5	CASSAGGETQYF	TGTGCCAGCAGTGCAGGGGGAGAGACCCAGTACTTC
TRBV20-1	TRBD1	once	TRBJ2-5	CSARAAGTGKETQYF	TGCAGTGCTAGAGCTGCCGGGACAGGGAAAGAGACCCAGTACTTC
TRBV9	TRBD2	.	TRBJ2-3	CASSVEGTSGRTDTQYF	TGTGCCAGCAGCGTAGAGGGGACTAGCGGGAGAACAGATACGCAGTATTTT
TRBV2	TRBD2	.	TRBJ2-2	CASSGTSGRVNTGELFF	TGTGCCAGCAGTGGGACTAGCGGGAGAGTGAACACCGGGGAGCTGTTTTTT
TRBV12-5	TRBD2	many	TRBJ2-1	CASGWSVGLAVYNEQFF	TGTGCTAGTGGTTGGTCGGTTGGTCTAGCGGTCTACAATGAGCAGTTCTTC
TRBV11-2	.	many	TRBJ1-5	CASSLTGNQPQHF	TGTGCCAGCAGCCTTACAGGGAATCAGCCCCAGCATTTT
TRBV2	.	many	TRBJ2-1	CASSEEVAVSYNEQFF	TGTGCCAGCAGTGAAGAGGTAGCGGTCTCCTACAATGAGCAGTTCTTC
TRBV28	.	.	TRBJ1-6	CASSSLDSYNSPLHF	TGTGCCAGCAGTAGCCTGGACAGTTATAATTCACCCCTCCACTTT
TRBV18	.	many	TRBJ1-4	CASSPWGLNEKLFF	TGTGCCAGCTCACCTTGGGGGCTTAATGAAAAACTGTTTTTT
TRBV12-3/TRBV12-4	.	many	TRBJ1-4	CASSRAGEGPNEKLFF	TGTGCCAGCAGCCGCGCCGGGGAGGGACCTAATGAAAAACTGTTTTTT
TRBV28	.	many	TRBJ2-5	CASLTRGQETQYF	TGTGCCAGCTTGACCCGGGGGCAAGAGACCCAGTACTTC
TRBV5-4	TRBD2	.	TRBJ2-7	CASSLRLAGTGSYEQYF	TGTGCCAGCAGCTTGAGACTAGCGGGGACTGGCTCCTACGAGCAGTACTTC
TRBV7-8	.	many	TRBJ1-2	CASRQGYYGYTF	TGTGCCAGCAGGCAGGGCTACTATGGCTACACCTTC
TRBV2	.	.	TRBJ1-2	CASSAGINYGYTF	TGTGCCAGCAGTGCGGGAATTAACTATGGCTACACCTTC
TRBV20-1	.	many	TRBJ1-1	CSARDRFRVTEAFF	TGCAGTGCTAGAGATCGCTTCAGGGTCACTGAAGCTTTCTTT
TRBV2	TRBD1	many	TRBJ1-3	CAIRTGGRGNTIYF	TGTGCTATCCGGACAGGGGGTCGTGGAAACACCATATATTTT
TRBV28	TRBD2	.	TRBJ2-3	CASSPTSGSQDTQYF	TGTGCCAGCAGTCCGACTAGCGGGAGTCAAGATACGCAGTATTTT
TRBV28	.	many	TRBJ1-2	CASNLPSAAPKGYTF	TGTGCCAGCAACCTCCCATCGGCGGCGCCGAAGGGCTACACCTTC
TRBV2	.	few	TRBJ1-2	CASHYSGAGGYTF	TGTGCCAGCCACTATTCGGGGGCCGGGGGCTACACCTTC
TRBV19	.	.	TRBJ1-1	CASCNRRNTEAFF	TGTGCCAGCTGCAACAGGAGAAACACTGAAGCTTTCTTT
TRBV14	.	.	TRBJ2-2	CASSLSWNTGELFF	TGTGCCAGCAGCCTCAGCTGGAACACCGGGGAGCTGTTTTTT
TRBV19	.	many	TRBJ2-7	CASSTTRNGEQYF	TGTGCCAGTAGTACGACGCGGAACGGCGAGCAGTACTTC
TRBV5-1	.	.	TRBJ1-2	CASTRLPHSANYGYTF	TGCGCCAGCACCCGCCTCCCCCACTCGGCTAACTATGGCTACACCTTC
TRBV2	TRBD1	many	TRBJ2-7	CASKPRTGTYEQYF	TGTGCCAGCAAGCCCCGGACAGGAACCTACGAGCAGTACTTC
TRBV20-1	.	many	TRBJ2-3	CSAKLGGSTDTQYF	TGCAGTGCTAAACTCGGCGGTAGCACAGATACGCAGTATTTT
TRBV12-3/TRBV12-4	TRBD1	.	TRBJ1-1	CASSLGGTVEAFF	TGTGCCAGCAGTTTAGGGGGGACAGTCGAAGCTTTCTTT
TRBV6-1	.	many	TRBJ1-2	CASSELGGYTF	TGTGCCAGCAGTGAATTAGGTGGCTACACCTTC